These 11 T cell receptor beta chains came from one sample sequenced in a study of control samples from healthy donors and cancer patients. Sequenced by immunoSEQ multiplex PCR; TCRdb stores in-frame clones only, minus some. The profile shows roughly 120,000 clones, just over 90% of them singletons. Sequenced material: blood. The receptors shown here come from a human donor in good health. The donor label of this sample is uncertain.

This clone was counted between two and nine times. The V call is TRBV19, the J call TRBJ1-2; tentative D call: TRBD1 (5 bases). The CDR3 is 13 amino acids. Germline V gives CDR1 LNHDA, CDR2 SQIVND (reference sequence). Trimming removed 7 bases at V and 5 bases at J, with 14 bases between. The CDR3 nucleotides are TGTGCCAGTATGAGGGGAACCGGATATGGCTACACCTTC. It codes for CASMRGTGYGYTF.

The gene calls are TRBV27 and TRBJ1-5, with 7 bases that match TRBD1. The ends lost 5 bases at V and 3 bases at J; junction bases unmatched: 4. This CDR3 comprises 14 residues. In germline, CDR1 is MNHEY, CDR2 SMNVEV (reference sequence). The CDR3 loop is CASSAGTVNQPQHF. CDR3 coding DNA: TGTGCCAGCAGTGCAGGGACAGTCAATCAGCCCCAGCATTTT.

V gene TRBV29-1 combines with J gene TRBJ1-1; D gene unclear. This CDR3 contains 13 residues. Germline V gene lookup returns CDR1 SQVTM and CDR2 ANQGSEA. The V and J ends lost 4 bases and 1 base respectively, with 10 bases between them. The CDR3 here is CSVGSWENTEAFF. The CDR3 DNA follows: TGCAGCGTTGGATCTTGGGAGAACACTGAAGCTTTCTTT.

In the case of this clone: Other DNA sequences within the sample encode an identical CDR3. This chain joins TRBV19 and TRBJ2-1, with a weak D call TRBD2 (5 bases). With 3 bases removed from V and 4 bases from J, the gap between germline ends came to 7 bases. The CDR3 contains 13 residues. The V gene's germline CDR1 is LNHDA and CDR2 SQIVND (reference sequence). As DNA, the CDR3 is TGTGCCAGTAGTATCCGGGGTTACAATGAGCAGTTCTTC. As protein: CASSIRGYNEQFF.

This clone was counted once. CDR3 nucleotide sequence: TGTGCCAGCAGAGTACAGGGTACCTACGAGCAGTACTTC. As protein: CASRVQGTYEQYF. The chain carries TRBV28 and TRBJ2-7; the D gene is possibly TRBD1 (6 bases). With 6 bases removed from V and 2 bases from J, the gap between germline ends came to 11 bases. CDR3 length: 13 residues. From germline, CDR1 is MDHEN and CDR2 SYDVKM.

This sequence joins TRBV5-1 and TRBJ1-6; D possibly corresponds to TRBD1 (6 bases). This CDR3 comprises 15 residues. V gave up 0 bases and J gave up 7 bases, with 11 bases separating them. Germline V lookup: CDR1 SGHRS, CDR2 YFSETQ. The CDR3 nucleotides read TGCGCCAGCAGCTTGGGGCAACAGGGAAATTCACCCCTCCACTTT. As protein: CASSLGQQGNSPLHF.

As regards this clone: One end of the junction varies from germline; a read error may be responsible. The chain recombines TRBV3-1 (or the pseudogene TRBV3-2) with TRBJ1-2; D remains ambiguous. Germline assignment: CDR1 LGHDT and CDR2 YNNKEL (reference sequence). This CDR3 has 15 amino acids. The CDR3 DNA sequence: TGTGCCAGCAGTCAAGGTGGTGTACAGAACTATGGCTACACCTTC. The encoded protein is CASSQGGVQNYGYTF.

V and J are TRBV6-5 and TRBJ1-3; D might be TRBD1 (6 bases). V was clipped by 4 bases and J by 0 bases, with 10 bases between them. Germline V CDR1 and CDR2: MNHEY, SVGAGI. This CDR3 has 15 amino acids. CDR3 residues: CASSFTGNSGNTIYF. CDR3 nucleotides: TGTGCCAGCAGTTTTACAGGGAACTCTGGAAACACCATATATTTT.

The rearrangement joins TRBV27 to TRBJ1-1, with unresolved D. The germline V and J ends were trimmed by 5 bases and 1 base, with 20 bases remaining between them. The length of the CDR3 is 17 residues. The germline gives CDR1 MNHEY, CDR2 SMNVEV (reference sequence). The CDR3 DNA reads as TGTGCCAGCAGTCCGCTTGGACCCAGGCCGGCGAACACTGAAGCTTTCTTT. The encoded protein is CASSPLGPRPANTEAFF.

In nucleotides, the CDR3 is TGTGCCAGCAGTTCAAGGGATCACAATGAGCAGTTCTTC. Translating it yields CASSSRDHNEQFF. This sequence joins TRBV6-2 or TRBV6-3 and TRBJ2-1; unclear D gene. Germline loops: CDR1 MNHEY, CDR2 SVGEGT. The CDR3 sequence is 13 residues long. Trimming stripped 4 bases from V and 5 bases from J, with 9 bases between.

The genes are TRBV5-5 and TRBJ2-7; TRBD1 aligns across 7 bases. This CDR3 comprises 14 residues. With V trimmed by 3 bases and J by 5 bases, 8 bases remained unmatched. The germline V gene has CDR1 SGHKS and CDR2 YYEKEE (reference sequence). The CDR3 DNA reads as TGTGCCAGCAGCTCTTCGGACAGGTACAACGAGCAGTACTTC. The encoded protein is CASSSSDRYNEQYF.